This T cell receptor (beta chain) was recovered during a study of cytomegalovirus exposure and HLA in healthy donors. Study results and caveats: One variant, a missense change in DCLRE1C, was linked in a later analysis to TCR beta V- and J-gene trimming. Differences between HLA loci emerged in a later analysis of TCR association rates, with DRB1 most and HLA-C fewest. Sequencing depth roughly uniform across donors was assumed in presence/absence analyses.

Regarding this clone: What it binds is not known.

The PCR employed 60 Vbeta primers together with 13 Jbeta primers. The data were produced by immunoSEQ multiplex PCR, yet TCRdb's version contains in-frame clones alone and is incomplete. Of tens of thousands of clones listed, nearly 80% are singletons. Germline CDR1 and CDR2: MGHDK and SYGVNS. The V gene end was trimmed by 3 bases and the J gene end by 5 bases; junction bases not matched to a gene: 6. This CDR3 spans 14 amino acids. The chain is built from TRBV25-1 and TRBJ2-7, with 8 bases identical to TRBD1. This receptor was taken from a woman aged 40 to 55 in good health and CMV-seronegative. The specimen was PBMCs. The CDR3 DNA reads TGTGCCAGCAGTGATTTAGGACAGGGCCACGAGCAGTACTTC. This translates into CASSDLGQGHEQYF.